These 15 T cell receptor beta chains were sequenced from one sample in a study of T cell clonotyping in hematopoietic cell transplantation. The assay was immunoSEQ multiplex PCR, and TCRdb's table has in-frame clones only and misses some. The sample carries 4,700 or so clones, 85% to 90% recorded once. Sequencing was performed on peripheral blood mononuclear cells, taken 100 days after allogeneic stem cell transplant. All receptors derive from a male patient in his 70s who had an allogeneic stem cell transplant from an unrelated donor, so T cells may come from the graft donor. Some clones in this sample may be carry-over from other donors' samples.

The rearrangement uses TRBV5-4 and TRBJ1-2, with TRBD1 identical over 7 bases. This CDR3 contains 13 residues. Germline V gene data show CDR1 as SGHNT and CDR2 as YYREEE (reference sequence). Trimming cost V 2 bases and J 5 bases; bases outside gene matches: 3. CDR3 protein: CASSLGQVYGYTF. DNA of the CDR3: TGTGCCAGCAGCTTAGGACAGGTTTATGGCTACACCTTC.

In this sample, this clone turned up a few times. This sequence joins TRBV9 and TRBJ1-2; 7 bases agree with TRBD1. The CDR3 has 15 amino acids. Unmatched junction bases numbered 13, after V lost 4 bases and J lost 7 bases. Germline lookup yields CDR1 SGDLS and CDR2 YYNGEE. The CDR3 sequence: CASSQIDRARVGYTF. Here the CDR3 DNA reads TGTGCCAGCAGCCAAATAGACAGGGCGAGGGTTGGCTACACCTTC.

J is TRBJ2-7 and V is TRBV5-6, with unresolved D. Germline-derived CDR1 and CDR2 are SGHDT and YYEEEE. V was cut by 0 bases and J by 2 bases, with 6 bases left in between. The CDR3 contains 13 residues. This CDR3 is CASSLAVTYEQYF. CDR3 coding DNA: TGTGCCAGCAGCTTGGCAGTCACCTACGAGCAGTACTTC. Looking up the rest from reference TRBV5-6 and TRBJ2-7 gives the full variable domain: DAGVTQSPTHLIKTRGQQVTLRCSPKSGHDTVSWYQQALGQGPQFIFQYYEEEERQRGNFPDRFSGHQFPNYSSELNVNALLLGDSALYLCASSLAVTYEQYFGPGTRLTVT.

The chain links TRBV7-2 to TRBJ2-5, with 8 bases that match TRBD2. Germline CDR1 SGHTA, CDR2 FQGNSA. The CDR3 is 16 amino acids. Unmatched junction bases numbered 9, after V lost 2 bases and J lost 4 bases. The CDR3 nucleotides read TGTGCCAGCAGCTTACACCCTCGGGGGGGGCTAGAGACCCAGTACTTC. Translation gives CASSLHPRGGLETQYF.

V usage is TRBV2 and J usage is TRBJ1-1, with 11 positions matching TRBD1. This CDR3 spans 18 amino acids. V was clipped by 5 bases and J by 5 bases; unmatched bases: 16. The germline CDR1 and CDR2 sequences are SNHLY and FYNNEI. The CDR3 coding sequence is TGTGCCAGCAGTATACCCGTGGACAGGGGGCGCGGTGGGACTGAAGCTTTCTTT. It encodes CASSIPVDRGRGGTEAFF.

J is TRBJ2-3 and V is TRBV9, with no clear D. This CDR3 contains 14 residues. Germline lookup yields CDR1 SGDLS and CDR2 YYNGEE. The V end lost 1 base, the J end lost 0 bases, and 6 bases lay between the germline ends. The CDR3 coding sequence is TGTGCCAGCAGCGTACTCGGGAGCACAGATACGCAGTATTTT. Translated: CASSVLGSTDTQYF.

This CDR3 is CASRLDRGDENTIYF. The CDR3 DNA reads TGTGCCAGCAGGTTGGACAGGGGGGATGAAAACACCATATATTTT. This chain links TRBV6-5 with TRBJ1-3, with 10 bases identical to TRBD1. Germline V gives CDR1 MNHEY, CDR2 SVGAGI. Trimming at V came to 6 bases and at J to 6 bases, leaving 8 bases not matched to a gene. The CDR3 covers 15 residues.

The chain is built from TRBV27 and TRBJ2-3; 9 bases fit TRBD1. The CDR3 loop spans 14 amino acids. Germline assignment: CDR1 MNHEY and CDR2 SMNVEV (reference sequence). With V trimmed by 6 bases and J by 3 bases, 4 bases remained unmatched. The CDR3 region has the DNA TGTGCCAGCAGCAGACAGGGGGAAACAGATACGCAGTATTTT. This encodes CASSRQGETDTQYF.

The V and J genes are TRBV11-1 and TRBJ2-5; weak D call: TRBD1 (5 bases). The V gene's germline CDR1 is SGHAT and CDR2 FQDESV (reference sequence). V was shortened by 5 bases and J by 3 bases, with 10 bases between the two germline ends. The CDR3 is 13 residues long. The CDR3 loop reads CASSPQGKETQYF. The CDR3 DNA reads as TGTGCCAGCAGCCCCCAGGGTAAAGAGACCCAGTACTTC.

The V gene is TRBV7-9, the J gene TRBJ1-5; D remains unclear. The germline gives CDR1 SEHNR, CDR2 FQNEAQ (reference sequence). This CDR3 is 13 amino acids long. The ends were cut back, 1 base at V and 3 bases at J, with 4 bases in the middle. CDR3 bases: TGTGCCAGCAGCTTAGGGTACAATCAGCCCCAGCATTTT. It codes for CASSLGYNQPQHF. The variable domain in full, completed from reference TRBV7-9 and TRBJ1-5, reads DTGVSQNPRHKITKRGQNVTFRCDPISEHNRLYWYRQTLGQGPEFLTYFQNEAQLEKSRLLSDRFSAERPKGSFSTLEIQRTEQGDSAMYLCASSLGYNQPQHFGDGTRLSIL.

V gene TRBV4-1 combines with J gene TRBJ2-5; perhaps TRBD1 as D (5 bases). The ends were cut back, 4 bases at V and 2 bases at J, with 11 bases in the middle. This CDR3 has 14 residues. CDR1 is MGHRA, CDR2 YSYEKL, per germline. This CDR3 reads CASSPYGQQETQYF. In DNA, the CDR3 is TGCGCCAGCAGCCCATACGGACAACAAGAGACCCAGTACTTC.

The V gene is TRBV2, the J gene TRBJ2-7; no clear D. This CDR3 is built from 12 residues. Germline V lookup: CDR1 SNHLY, CDR2 FYNNEI. With 4 bases removed from V and 3 bases from J, the gap between germline ends came to 7 bases. The CDR3 region is CASSGMSYEQYF. The CDR3 DNA reads TGTGCCAGCAGTGGAATGAGCTACGAGCAGTACTTC.

The chain links TRBV5-1 to TRBJ2-1; no reliable D call. The CDR3 spans 11 residues. With 1 base removed from V and 5 bases from J, the gap between germline ends came to 1 base. Germline CDR1 is SGHRS and CDR2 is YFSETQ. CDR3 protein: CASSLNNEQFF. CDR3 nucleotide sequence: TGCGCCAGCAGCTTGAACAATGAGCAGTTCTTC.

The V call is TRBV28, the J call TRBJ1-5; D perhaps matches TRBD1 (6 bases). Trimming stripped 5 bases from V and 10 bases from J, with 18 bases between. Germline CDR1 reads MDHEN; CDR2 reads SYDVKM. There are 14 residues in the CDR3. DNA for the CDR3: TGTGCCAGCAGTCGGGACACCAACAACGGCCCCCAGCATTTT. Translating it yields CASSRDTNNGPQHF.

In its sample, this clone was seen a few times. The same CDR3 arises from other DNA sequences in this sample as well. The chain recombines TRBV15 with TRBJ1-1; 7 bases agree with TRBD1. The germline gives CDR1 LNHNV, CDR2 YYDKDF (reference sequence). The CDR3 consists of 12 residues. V dropped 6 bases and J dropped 3; count of bases not matched to a gene: 1. CDR3 loop: CATRQGDTEAFF. The CDR3 DNA reads as TGTGCCACCAGGCAGGGGGACACTGAAGCTTTCTTT.